The entry below gives a single TCR beta chain sequence along with its context. Its target antigen remains unknown. No clone much larger than this one lies a single base away; base qualities are absent. CDR1 SNHLY and CDR2 FYNNEI are derived from the germline V gene. The CDR3 measures 16 amino acids from cysteine to phenylalanine. The sequence is cut down to CDR3 DNA, 48 bases in frame from base 1. The junction shows trimming of 1 base on V and 3 bases on J, plus 12 bases between the germline ends. This sample is drawn from a study of OX40 agonist ivuxolimab in advanced cancers. About the study as a whole: Ivuxolimab was a fully human IgG2 agonistic monoclonal antibody targeting the costimulatory receptor OX40 (CD134). Intravenous ivuxolimab was administered to patients every 2 weeks at six dose levels: 0.01, 0.1, 0.3, 1.5, 3 and 10 mg/kg. Of the roughly 50 dose-escalation patients, hepatocellular carcinoma was present in about 20, melanoma in around 15, renal cell carcinoma in 9 and head and neck cancer in 9. A male proportion of about 79% and a mean age of approximately 55 years, ranging from roughly 23 to 80, were recorded for the dose-escalation cohort. Patients were allowed to have had prior anti-PD-1, anti-PD-L1 or anti-CTLA-4 therapy, and around 41% of the dose-escalation patients had previously received checkpoint inhibitors. Partial responses occurred in three dose-escalation patients, of whom one had hepatocellular carcinoma and two had cutaneous melanoma. The purpose of peripheral TCRbeta sequencing was to test whether ivuxolimab changed TCR sequence diversity and led to clonal T-cell expansion. The monotherapy dose-escalation portion (N ≈ 56 patients) of the phase I ivuxolimab trial is reported in the paper. The investigation overall reported the following: In the 0.1-3.0 mg/kg groups, partial responders had among the lowest normalized peripheral clonal expansion, particularly in CD8+ T cells. On average, CD8+ T cells showed more expanded clones than CD4+ T cells after ivuxolimab. Low levels of normalized T-cell clonal expansion were also seen in some patients who did not respond. Antigen specificity was not determined for the clonally expanded peripheral T cells. At doses of 0.1 to 3.0 mg/kg, clonal expansion of both CD4+ and CD8+ blood T cells was observed from baseline to week 6.

For sequencing of the TCRbeta CDR3 region, genomic DNA was extracted from the sorted cells. The immunoSEQ Assay was used for sequencing of TCRbeta CDR3 regions. As stored in TCRdb, this immuneACCESS dataset retains in-frame rearrangements with V and J assigned. A fraction of the clones does not appear; measured against another copy, unresolved V genes explain less than half of the discrepancy, and the remainder lacks a known reason. This sample lists 35,000 to 50,000 clones; 88% were detected once. Roughly 18% of the sample is taken by the ten largest. The trial excluded patients who had a history of autoimmune disease or were on systemic immunosuppression. In every dose cohort, peripheral blood was drawn for TCR sequencing at baseline, cycle 4 day 1, and cycle 7 day 1. The samples were drawn from a first-in-human, open-label, multicenter phase I dose-escalation trial of ivuxolimab. The trial enrolled adults with locally advanced or metastatic head and neck squamous cell, hepatocellular, melanoma or renal cell carcinoma. Before TCR sequencing, CD4+ T cells and CD8+ T cells from peripheral blood were sorted into separate populations.

The specimen comprised CD4+ or CD8+ T cells sorted from blood, sampled in a trial of the OX40 agonist ivuxolimab. The chain links TRBV2 with TRBJ2-2; no D gene is confidently identified. The clonotype was recovered from an adult with an advanced solid tumor such as melanoma, head and neck, liver or kidney cancer. The CDR3 protein: CASSEGLNTYTGELFF. The nucleotide sequence reads TGTGCCAGCAGTGAAGGACTCAACACTTACACCGGGGAGCTGTTTTTT.